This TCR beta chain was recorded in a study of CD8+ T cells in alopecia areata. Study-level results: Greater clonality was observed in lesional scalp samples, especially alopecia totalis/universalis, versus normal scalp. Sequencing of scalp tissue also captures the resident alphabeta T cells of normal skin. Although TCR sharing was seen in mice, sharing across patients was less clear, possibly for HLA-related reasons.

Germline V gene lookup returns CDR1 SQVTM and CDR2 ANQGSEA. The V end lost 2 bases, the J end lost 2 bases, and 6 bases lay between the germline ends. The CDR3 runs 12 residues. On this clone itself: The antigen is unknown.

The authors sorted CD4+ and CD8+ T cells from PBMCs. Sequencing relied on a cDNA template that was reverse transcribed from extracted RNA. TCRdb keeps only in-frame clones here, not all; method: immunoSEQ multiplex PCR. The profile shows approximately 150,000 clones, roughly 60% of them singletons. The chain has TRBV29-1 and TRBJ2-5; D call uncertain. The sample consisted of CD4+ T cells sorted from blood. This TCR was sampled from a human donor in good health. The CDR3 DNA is TGCAGCGTTGAACCTACACAAGAGACCCAGTACTTC. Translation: CSVEPTQETQYF.